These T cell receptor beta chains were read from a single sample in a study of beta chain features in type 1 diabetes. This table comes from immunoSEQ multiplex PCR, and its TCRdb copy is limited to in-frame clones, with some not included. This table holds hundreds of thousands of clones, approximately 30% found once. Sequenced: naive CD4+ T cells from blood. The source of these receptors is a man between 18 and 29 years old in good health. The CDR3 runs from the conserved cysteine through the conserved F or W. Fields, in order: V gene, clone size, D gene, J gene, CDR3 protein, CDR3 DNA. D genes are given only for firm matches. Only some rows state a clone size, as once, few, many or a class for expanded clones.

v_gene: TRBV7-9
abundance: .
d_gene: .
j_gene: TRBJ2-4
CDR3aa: CASSLGQGLAKNIQYF
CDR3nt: TGTGCCAGCAGCTTAGGGCAGGGGCTAGCCAAAAACATTCAGTACTTC

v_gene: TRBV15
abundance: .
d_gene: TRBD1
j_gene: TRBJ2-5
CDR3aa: CATSRQQGGQETQYF
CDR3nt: TGTGCCACCAGCAGACAACAGGGGGGACAAGAGACCCAGTACTTC

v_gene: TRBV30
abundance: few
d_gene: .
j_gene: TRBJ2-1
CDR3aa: CAWSGDRYNEQFF
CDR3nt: TGTGCCTGGAGTGGGGACCGATACAATGAGCAGTTCTTC

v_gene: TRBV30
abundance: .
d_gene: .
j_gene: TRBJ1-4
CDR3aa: CAWIAVWEKLFF
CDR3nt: TGTGCCTGGATCGCGGTCTGGGAAAAACTGTTTTTT

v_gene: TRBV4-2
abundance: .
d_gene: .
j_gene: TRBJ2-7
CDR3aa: CASSQVTGTPPGEQYF
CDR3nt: TGTGCCAGCAGCCAAGTAACCGGGACGCCTCCTGGCGAGCAGTACTTC

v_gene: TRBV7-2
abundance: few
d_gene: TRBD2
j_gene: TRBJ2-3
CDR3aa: CASSHRRTSGRLGTDTQYF
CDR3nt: TGTGCCAGCAGCCACAGAAGGACTAGCGGGAGATTAGGAACAGATACGCAGTATTTT

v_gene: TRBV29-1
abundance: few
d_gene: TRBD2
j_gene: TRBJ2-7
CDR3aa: CSVLSGVSSYEQYF
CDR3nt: TGCAGCGTACTTAGCGGGGTGAGCTCCTACGAGCAGTACTTC

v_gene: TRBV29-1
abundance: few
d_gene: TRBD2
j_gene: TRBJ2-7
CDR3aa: CSAAAVSGPSSYEQYF
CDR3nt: TGCAGCGCCGCGGCTGTTAGCGGGCCGTCCTCCTACGAGCAGTACTTC

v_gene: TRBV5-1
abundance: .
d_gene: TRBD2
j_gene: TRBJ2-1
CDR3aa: CASAWTSGNNEQFF
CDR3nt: TGCGCCAGCGCCTGGACTAGCGGAAACAATGAGCAGTTCTTC

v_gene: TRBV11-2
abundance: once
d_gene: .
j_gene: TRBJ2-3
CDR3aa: CASSFMKDTNTQYF
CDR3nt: TGTGCCAGCAGCTTTATGAAGGACACCAATACGCAGTATTTT

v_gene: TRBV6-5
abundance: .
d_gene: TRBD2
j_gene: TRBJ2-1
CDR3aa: CATTSGSYNEQFF
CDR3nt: TGTGCCACAACTAGCGGGAGTTACAATGAGCAGTTCTTC

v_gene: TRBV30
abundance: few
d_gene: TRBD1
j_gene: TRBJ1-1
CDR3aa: CAWSVLDRADEAFF
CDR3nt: TGTGCCTGGAGTGTCCTAGACAGGGCGGATGAAGCTTTCTTT

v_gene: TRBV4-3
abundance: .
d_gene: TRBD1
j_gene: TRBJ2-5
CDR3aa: CASSQEGDRGETQYF
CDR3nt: TGCGCCAGCAGCCAAGAAGGGGACAGGGGAGAGACCCAGTACTTC

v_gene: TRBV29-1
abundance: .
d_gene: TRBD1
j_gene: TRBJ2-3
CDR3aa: CSVARGRADTQYF
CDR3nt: TGCAGCGTTGCTAGGGGGCGGGCAGATACGCAGTATTTT